This entry concerns a single T cell receptor (beta chain). This sample stems from a study of blood T cell repertoires in COVID-19. Assay used: immunoSEQ multiplex PCR; TCRdb lists only in-frame clones, some missing. Among under 100,000 clones, about 90% were seen once, and the ten largest hold approximately 4.5%. This CDR3 comprises 13 residues. The germline gives CDR1 SGHKS, CDR2 YYEKEE (reference sequence). The V end was cut by 0 bases, the J end by 5 bases, with 6 bases between. This chain connects TRBV5-5 to TRBJ1-5; D unclear. This receptor was obtained from a man aged 50-59 years with active COVID-19. What was sequenced was peripheral blood. The CDR3 loop reads CASSLERYQPQHF. The CDR3 DNA follows: TGTGCCAGCAGCTTGGAGCGTTATCAGCCCCAGCATTTT.